The next 2 T cell receptor beta chains were all read from a single sample in a study of cytomegalovirus exposure and HLA in healthy donors (dated by TCRdb to the late 2010s). The method behind the library was the immunoSEQ multiplex PCR assay. This immuneACCESS table, as held by TCRdb, lists in-frame sequences with V and J called but not all clones. Of the missing ones, under half trace to an unresolved V gene in checked studies; the others have no known cause. The sample has 250,000 to 400,000 clones on record, 88% of them singletons. About 0.96% of the sample is taken by the ten largest. The sample taken for sequencing was PBMCs. The receptors shown here come from a man in his thirties or forties in good health and CMV-seronegative.

The chain is built from TRBV6-5 and TRBJ2-1, with 7 bases fitting TRBD2. From germline, CDR1 is MNHEY and CDR2 SVGAGI. J gave up 8 bases and V 6 bases, and 7 bases lay outside the gene matches. This CDR3 contains 13 residues. CDR3 amino acids: CASRPGGGYEQFF. CDR3 nucleotide sequence: TGTGCCAGCAGGCCGGGGGGAGGGTATGAGCAGTTCTTC.

This chain uses TRBV5-1 with TRBJ2-5; the D gene is possibly TRBD1 (5 bases). The V and J ends lost 0 bases and 1 base respectively, with 10 bases between them. This CDR3 is 15 amino acids long. Germline CDR1 and CDR2: SGHRS and YFSETQ. CDR3 sequence reads: CASSLEVQGQETQYF. The CDR3 DNA sequence: TGCGCCAGCAGCTTGGAGGTCCAGGGCCAAGAGACCCAGTACTTC.